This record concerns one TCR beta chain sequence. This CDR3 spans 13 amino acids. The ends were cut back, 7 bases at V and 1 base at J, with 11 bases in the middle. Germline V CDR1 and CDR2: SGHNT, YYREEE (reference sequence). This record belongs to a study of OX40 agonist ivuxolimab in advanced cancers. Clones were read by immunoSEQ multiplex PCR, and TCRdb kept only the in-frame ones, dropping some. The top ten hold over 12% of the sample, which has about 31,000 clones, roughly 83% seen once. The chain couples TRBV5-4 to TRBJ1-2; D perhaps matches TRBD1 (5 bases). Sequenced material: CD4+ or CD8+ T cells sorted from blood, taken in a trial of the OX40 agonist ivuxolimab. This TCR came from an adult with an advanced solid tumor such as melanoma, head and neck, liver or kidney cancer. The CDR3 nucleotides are TGTGCCAGCGCGGACACTCTTAACTATGGCTACACCTTC. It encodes CASADTLNYGYTF.